The clone carrying this T cell receptor beta chain was seen at least ten times. The germline gives CDR1 MNHEY, CDR2 SMNVEV (reference sequence). The CDR3 has 13 amino acids. Between the trimmed V and J ends, which lost 4 bases and 1 base, there was a span of 5 bases. This sample is part of a study of T-cell reconstitution after alpha-beta-depleted transplantation in children. Unique molecular identifiers featured in how the TCRbeta library was prepared. TCRdb used MiXCR to reprocess the PCR reads, holding one entry per CDR3 protein. Here the sample spans about 360,000 distinct CDR3 sequences, roughly 13% being singletons.

Material: PBMCs, obtained from the stem cell graft. V gene TRBV27 combines with J gene TRBJ1-5; D gene uncertain. The sequence was collected from a human donor who donated a stem cell graft to a child with Fanconi anemia. In DNA, the CDR3 is TGTGCCAGCAGTTCATGGAGCAATCAGCCCCAGCATTTT. Its protein product is CASSSWSNQPQHF.